Presented here are 26 T cell receptor beta chains from one specimen sequenced in a study of PD-L1 blockade in urothelial cancer. The repertoire was sequenced with immunoSEQ multiplex PCR; TCRdb's copy has only in-frame clones and lacks some. The data hold around 41,000 clones, with 83% observed a single time. Time point here: peripheral blood 6 weeks after treatment start. The material was PBMCs, obtained around atezolizumab (anti-PD-L1) treatment. The receptor set was obtained from a man aged 55-75 years with urothelial cancer.

The rearrangement joins TRBV5-1 to TRBJ2-3, with 14 bases that match TRBD2. J lost 2 bases, V lost 4 bases, and 6 bases had no gene match. Germline CDR1 is SGHRS and CDR2 is YFSETQ. This CDR3 has 17 residues. The CDR3 sequence: CASSPRTSGGFTDTQYF. The CDR3 nucleotides read TGCGCCAGCAGCCCCCGGACTAGCGGGGGGTTCACAGATACGCAGTATTTT. The whole variable domain, filled in from reference TRBV5-1 and TRBJ2-3, reads KAGVTQTPRYLIKTRGQQVTLSCSPISGHRSVSWYQQTPGQGLQFLFEYFSETQRNKGNFPGRFSGRQFSNSRSEMNVSTLELGDSALYLCASSPRTSGGFTDTQYFGPGTRLTVL.

This chain connects TRBV7-3 to TRBJ2-3; 7 bases line up with TRBD1. This CDR3 comprises 14 residues. In germline, CDR1 is SGHTA, CDR2 FQGTGA. V shed 2 bases and J 6 bases; nucleotides not matched to a gene: 5. CDR3 loop: CASSLWGQLDTQYF. In DNA form, the CDR3 reads TGTGCCAGCAGCTTATGGGGACAGTTGGATACGCAGTATTTT.

The V and J genes are TRBV7-3 and TRBJ1-3; D gene uncertain. The germline V gene encodes CDR1 SGHTA and CDR2 FQGTGA. V shed 5 bases and J shed 4 bases, with 9 bases lying between them. The length of the CDR3 is 13 residues. The CDR3 sequence: CASSTDSGNTIYF. Here the CDR3 DNA reads TGTGCCAGCAGCACCGACTCCGGAAACACCATATATTTT.

The CDR3 nucleotides read TGTGCCAGTAGTATTCAGGACTCGAGCAATGAGCAGTTCTTC. This encodes CASSIQDSSNEQFF. The J gene is TRBJ2-1, the V gene TRBV19; a possible D gene is TRBD2 (5 bases). V lost 3 bases, J lost 6 bases, and 12 bases lay in between. Germline V lookup: CDR1 LNHDA, CDR2 SQIVND (reference sequence). The CDR3 consists of 14 residues.

V gene TRBV5-1 combines with J gene TRBJ1-4; 8 nucleotides align to TRBD1. V dropped 4 bases and J dropped 7; count of bases not matched to a gene: 6. The CDR3 extends over 14 amino acids. Germline V lookup: CDR1 SGHRS, CDR2 YFSETQ. CDR3 sequence reads: CASSIGTGSEKLFF. In DNA, the CDR3 is TGCGCCAGCAGCATCGGGACAGGAAGTGAAAAACTGTTTTTT.

This rearrangement joins TRBV28 to TRBJ1-4; TRBD1 is a possible D gene (5 bases). The CDR3 is 16 residues long. Germline-derived CDR1 and CDR2 are MDHEN and SYDVKM. The germline V and J ends were trimmed by 5 bases and 7 bases, with 20 bases remaining between them. The chain's CDR3 is CASSLTPGVWVEKLFF. The CDR3 DNA follows: TGTGCCAGCAGTCTAACGCCGGGGGTTTGGGTTGAAAAACTGTTTTTT.

This clone was seen once. This sequence joins TRBV20-1 and TRBJ1-1; D call uncertain. The length of the CDR3 is 11 residues. Between the trimmed V and J ends, which lost 0 bases and 11 bases, there was a span of 10 bases. Germline V gene sequence: CDR1 DFQATT, CDR2 SNEGSKA (reference sequence). CDR3 amino acids: CSAREPGGAFF. In DNA form, the CDR3 reads TGCAGTGCTAGAGAGCCCGGAGGCGCTTTCTTT.

The chain joins TRBV12-5 to TRBJ1-5; D is ambiguous. Trimming took off 3 bases at V and 4 bases at J, with 4 bases between the two ends. CDR3 length: 12 residues. Germline V gives CDR1 LGHNT, CDR2 FRNRAP. CDR3 DNA: TGTGCTAGTGGTTTATATAATCAGCCCCAGCATTTT. The encoded protein is CASGLYNQPQHF.

This clone appeared a single time. The chain links TRBV13 to TRBJ1-4; 7 bases match TRBD1. The germline V gene has CDR1 PRHDT and CDR2 FYEKMQ (reference sequence). This CDR3 has 17 residues. Germline trimming cut 5 bases from V and 0 bases from J; bases unmatched to any gene: 9. This chain's CDR3 is CASSHKQGMATNEKLFF. Here the CDR3 DNA reads TGTGCCAGCAGCCACAAACAGGGGATGGCAACTAATGAAAAACTGTTTTTT. Full variable domain (missing parts from reference TRBV13 and TRBJ1-4): AAGVIQSPRHLIKEKRETATLKCYPIPRHDTVYWYQQGPGQDPQFLISFYEKMQSDKGSIPDRFSAQQFSDYHSELNMSSLELGDSALYFCASSHKQGMATNEKLFFGSGTQLSVL.

The chain has TRBV30 and TRBJ1-6; D may be TRBD1 (5 bases). Trimming stripped 2 bases from V and 9 bases from J, with 17 bases between. CDR1 and CDR2 from the germline V gene are GTSNPN and SVGIG (reference sequence). CDR3 size: 15 residues. The CDR3 region is CAWSPRTLPISPLHF. The CDR3 coding sequence is TGTGCCTGGAGTCCCCGGACATTACCTATTTCACCCCTCCACTTT.

This chain joins TRBV28 and TRBJ2-7, with D maybe TRBD1 (6 bases). The ends were cut back, 5 bases at V and 0 bases at J, with 14 bases in the middle. The germline V gene encodes CDR1 MDHEN and CDR2 SYDVKM. The CDR3 is 15 amino acids. DNA of the CDR3: TGTGCCAGCAGTGAACCGACAGGAATCTCCTACGAGCAGTACTTC. It yields the protein CASSEPTGISYEQYF.

The rearrangement uses TRBV7-2 and TRBJ2-7; 9 nucleotides line up with TRBD1. V lost 5 bases and J lost 5; bases outside the gene matches: 10. This CDR3 is built from 15 residues. Germline CDR1 SGHTA, CDR2 FQGNSA. The CDR3 sequence is CASSLQGASSDEQYF. The DNA of the CDR3 is TGTGCCAGCAGCCTACAGGGGGCCAGTTCCGACGAGCAGTACTTC.

The gene calls are TRBV5-5 and TRBJ1-3; no clear D gene. With 0 bases removed from V and 0 bases from J, the gap between germline ends came to 7 bases. The CDR3 loop spans 15 amino acids. CDR1 is SGHKS and CDR2 is YYEKEE in the germline V gene (reference sequence). The DNA of the CDR3 is TGTGCCAGCAGCTTGGAAGCCCTCTCTGGAAACACCATATATTTT. Its translation: CASSLEALSGNTIYF.

The V and J genes are TRBV29-1 and TRBJ2-7, with 8 bases identical to TRBD2. Trimming cost V 7 bases and J 0 bases; bases outside gene matches: 8. Germline CDR1 and CDR2: SQVTM and ANQGSEA. This CDR3 has 14 residues. This CDR3 is CSGSGTRTSYEQYF. The CDR3 DNA sequence: TGCAGCGGGTCCGGGACTAGAACCTCCTACGAGCAGTACTTC.

This chain connects TRBV23-1 to TRBJ2-2, with D possibly being TRBD1 (5 bases). TRBV23-1 is known as an ORF, though its function is uncertain. The CDR3 has 17 residues. The V end was cut by 0 bases, the J end by 4 bases, with 15 bases between. The CDR3 protein is CASSQSIAGRGTGELFF. CDR3 in DNA: TGCGCCAGCAGTCAATCTATTGCAGGAAGGGGCACCGGGGAGCTGTTTTTT.

The V and J genes are TRBV28 and TRBJ1-5; D not certain. The germline gives CDR1 MDHEN, CDR2 SYDVKM. This CDR3 is 13 amino acids long. With 7 bases removed from V and 1 base from J, the gap between germline ends came to 8 bases. The CDR3: CASIVESNQPQHF. CDR3 bases: TGTGCCAGCATAGTAGAGAGCAATCAGCCCCAGCATTTT.

The rearrangement links TRBV5-5 to TRBJ2-5; tentatively, D is TRBD2 (5 bases). The V end was cut by 4 bases, the J end by 4 bases, with 20 bases between. This CDR3 is 16 amino acids long. The germline gives CDR1 SGHKS, CDR2 YYEKEE (reference sequence). CDR3 in amino acids: CASSPHRTGDGETQYF. The CDR3 bases are TGTGCCAGCAGCCCGCACCGGACTGGGGATGGAGAGACCCAGTACTTC.

V and J are TRBV5-1 and TRBJ2-7; D call uncertain. With 0 bases removed from V and 5 bases from J, the gap between germline ends came to 15 bases. This CDR3 has 15 amino acids. Germline loops: CDR1 SGHRS, CDR2 YFSETQ. The CDR3 is CASSLAPGQIDEQYF. The DNA for the CDR3 is TGCGCCAGCAGCTTGGCTCCAGGTCAAATCGACGAGCAGTACTTC.

The CDR3 loop is CASSHDRLGTEAFF. The DNA for the CDR3 is TGTGCCAGCAGTCACGACAGGTTAGGAACTGAAGCTTTCTTT. V is TRBV27 and J is TRBJ1-1, with D perhaps TRBD1 (6 bases). The CDR3 covers 14 residues. CDR1 and CDR2 from the germline V gene are MNHEY and SMNVEV (reference sequence). Trimming removed 5 bases at V and 5 bases at J, with 15 bases between.

This clone appeared a single time. The gene calls are TRBV19 and TRBJ1-2; 11 bases are a match to TRBD1. The CDR3 has 15 residues. Unmatched junction bases numbered 7, after V lost 5 bases and J lost 5 bases. The germline gives CDR1 LNHDA, CDR2 SQIVND (reference sequence). CDR3 sequence (DNA): TGTGCCAGTAGTCCCCCCGGGACAGGGGGATATGGCTACACCTTC. Amino acids: CASSPPGTGGYGYTF.

V is TRBV5-5 and J is TRBJ2-6; D is ambiguous. The CDR3 has 15 residues. Trimming removed 4 bases at V and 0 bases at J, with 8 bases between. In germline, CDR1 is SGHKS, CDR2 YYEKEE (reference sequence). The CDR3 coding sequence is TGTGCCAGCAGCCCCGTCCGCTCTGGGGCCAACGTCCTGACTTTC. Protein product: CASSPVRSGANVLTF.

V gene TRBV2 combines with J gene TRBJ2-1; perhaps TRBD1 as D (5 bases). Trimming removed 5 bases at V and 6 bases at J, with 8 bases between. The CDR3 extends over 12 amino acids. The V gene's germline CDR1 is SNHLY and CDR2 FYNNEI. The CDR3 loop reads CASSPGPNEQFF. For the CDR3, the DNA is TGTGCCAGCAGTCCAGGGCCCAATGAGCAGTTCTTC.

This chain uses TRBV2 with TRBJ2-7, with TRBD1 matching over 9 bases. The CDR3 spans 14 residues. Per germline, CDR1 SNHLY and CDR2 FYNNEI. J lost 6 bases, V lost 4 bases, and 7 bases had no gene match. DNA for the CDR3: TGTGCCAGCAGTGGAACGGGACAGGGTGGCGAGCAGTACTTC. Translated: CASSGTGQGGEQYF.

The chain links TRBV7-2 to TRBJ2-5; 8 bases line up with TRBD2. CDR3 size: 14 residues. Losses at the gene ends were 1 base for V and 7 bases for J; bases not matched to a gene: 5. Germline assignment: CDR1 SGHTA and CDR2 FQGNSA. Here the CDR3 reads CASSLGLAKGTQYF. The CDR3 nucleotides read TGTGCCAGCAGCTTAGGACTAGCGAAAGGGACCCAGTACTTC.

V gene TRBV5-4 combines with J gene TRBJ2-4; 7 nucleotides align to TRBD1. The CDR3 totals 16 residues. Trimming took 0 bases from V and 2 from J; bases not matched to a gene: 5. Germline loops: CDR1 SGHNT, CDR2 YYREEE (reference sequence). As DNA, the CDR3 is TGTGCCAGCAGCTTGGCCCAGGGGGAAACCAAAAACATTCAGTACTTC. Encoded protein: CASSLAQGETKNIQYF.

As to this clone: This CDR3 is also generated by other DNA sequences in the sample. The rearrangement uses TRBV5-1 and TRBJ1-3; no definite D call. The germline CDR1 and CDR2 sequences are SGHRS and YFSETQ. This CDR3 is built from 15 residues. Trimming took 4 bases from V and 0 from J, leaving 11 bases between them. The CDR3 nucleotides are TGCGCCAGCAGCCGCGACGGGAGCTCTGGAAACACCATATATTTT. Its translation is CASSRDGSSGNTIYF.